The TCR beta chain under discussion was sequenced for a study of neurological immune-mediated disorders. Study as a whole: A relapsing-remitting course was seen in about 90% of the roughly 35 multiple sclerosis patients and a secondary progressive course in 3. General study points: When repertoires were grouped phylogenetically, those of 18 of 34 multiple sclerosis patients fell into one related-CDR3 cluster, a possible signature. The multiple sclerosis repertoire cluster had no clinical or MRI feature associated with it.

TCRdb re-called the 5' RACE reads with MiXCR, one entry per CDR3 protein. The sample carries about 80,000 distinct CDR3 sequences, almost 6% recorded once. This clonotype has a count of ten or more. Its specificity is not known. CDR1 and CDR2 from the germline V gene are DFQATT and SNEGSKA (reference sequence). CDR3 length equals 14 residues. Time point indicated: longitudinal time-point 2. The study built unsorted libraries from 2 million PBMCs kept at -80 C. The chain is built from TRBV20-1 and TRBJ2-2; a possible D gene is TRBD1 (6 bases). Input material: PBMCs. This sequence was found in an older woman with multiple sclerosis. In DNA, the CDR3 is TGCAGCGTAAATCCGGGACACTCAACCGGGGAGCTGTTTTTT. This translates into CSVNPGHSTGELFF.